The present TCR beta chain was sequenced within a study of blood T cell repertoires in COVID-19. Study-wide context: Acute and convalescent COVID-19 specimens originated in the United States, Italy and Spain. PBMCs, B-cell-depleted T cells, or T cells provided the cDNA or gDNA that made up the material.

V gave up 0 bases and J gave up 4 bases, with 9 bases separating them. CDR1 and CDR2 from the germline V gene are MNHNS and SASEGT. This CDR3 comprises 14 residues. Study processing details: Reference gene primers were amplified, and this amplification served to estimate nucleated cell counts. Here immunoSEQ multiplex PCR was the method, and the copy in TCRdb shows in-frame clones only, minus some. Clone size and V and J calls were adopted from that table, with D and trimming inferred from the DNA. The sample yields 50,000 to 60,000 clones, about 88% seen once. The sample taken for sequencing was peripheral blood. The clonotype originates from a human donor with active COVID-19. The donor label of this sample is uncertain. The V gene is TRBV6-1, the J gene TRBJ1-1; no clear D. The CDR3 sequence: CASSEAQAGTEAFF. CDR3 nucleotides: TGTGCCAGCAGTGAAGCTCAGGCAGGCACTGAAGCTTTCTTT.